One sample yielded the 7 T cell receptor beta chains listed below, sequenced in a study of blood T cell repertoires in COVID-19. Using immunoSEQ multiplex PCR, the repertoire was profiled, and TCRdb retains in-frame clones only, with some absent. The profile shows 150,000 to 200,000 clones, over 75% of them singletons. The sample comprised peripheral blood. The receptor source for this set is an elderly woman with active or convalescent COVID-19.

This clone has a handful of counts. The rearrangement uses TRBV11-3 and TRBJ2-1; TRBD2 aligns across 7 bases. This CDR3 contains 18 residues. Germline assignment: CDR1 SGHNT and CDR2 YENEEA. Trimming cost V 1 base and J 8 bases; bases outside gene matches: 17. CDR3 region: CASSLGGGGVGTTDEQFF. CDR3 nucleotide sequence: TGTGCCAGCAGCTTAGGGGGTGGTGGGGTCGGGACTACCGATGAGCAGTTCTTC.

This chain uses TRBV5-6 with TRBJ2-4, with D possibly matching TRBD2 (5 bases). The CDR3 covers 15 residues. V shed 4 bases and J shed 4 bases, with 15 bases lying between them. CDR1 and CDR2 from the germline V gene are SGHDT and YYEEEE. The CDR3 reads CASSLRSGSKNIQYF. In nucleotides, the CDR3 is TGTGCCAGCAGCCTCAGGTCGGGAAGTAAAAACATTCAGTACTTC.

The chain employs TRBV3-1 (or the pseudogene TRBV3-2) and TRBJ2-5; D may be TRBD2 (5 bases). Deletions cut 4 bases from V and 1 base from J, with 19 bases between. Per the germline V gene, CDR1 is LGHDT and CDR2 is YNNKEL (reference sequence). The CDR3 is 17 residues long. The CDR3 spells CASSPSVTSGLQETQYF. DNA of the CDR3: TGTGCCAGCAGCCCAAGCGTCACAAGCGGCCTCCAAGAGACCCAGTACTTC.

This clone was seen once. The chain combines TRBV28 with TRBJ2-1; 12 positions match TRBD1. In germline, CDR1 is MDHEN, CDR2 SYDVKM. This CDR3 is built from 16 residues. The ends lost 6 bases at V and 5 bases at J; junction bases unmatched: 8. Here the CDR3 DNA reads TGTGCCAGCAGCCGGGACAGGGGGCCTTATAACAATGAGCAGTTCTTC. Translated: CASSRDRGPYNNEQFF.

This clone has only one observation. The CDR3 nucleotides read TGTGCCAGCAGTTACCAGGGTAGTCCCATATATTTT. Translated: CASSYQGSPIYF. The chain recombines TRBV2 with TRBJ1-3, with D possibly TRBD1 on 5 matching bases. The CDR3 loop spans 12 amino acids. V was shortened by 5 bases and J by 11 bases, with 13 bases between the two germline ends. The V gene's germline CDR1 is SNHLY and CDR2 FYNNEI.

This clone has a count of ten or more. This chain links TRBV9 with TRBJ1-1, with D unresolved. Trimming cost V 3 bases and J 0 bases, with 6 bases left between them. The CDR3 totals 13 residues. Germline V gene data show CDR1 as SGDLS and CDR2 as YYNGEE. The CDR3 sequence is CASSAVLNTEAFF. The CDR3 nucleotides are TGTGCCAGCAGCGCTGTTCTGAACACTGAAGCTTTCTTT.

CDR3 loop: CATSEYGTVQETQYF. DNA for the CDR3: TGTGCCACCAGTGAGTACGGGACAGTCCAAGAGACCCAGTACTTC. J is TRBJ2-5 and V is TRBV24-1; 7 nucleotides match TRBD1. CDR3 size: 15 residues. The J segment lost 1 base and the V segment lost 4 bases, leaving 5 bases of the junction unmatched. The germline V gene encodes CDR1 KGHDR and CDR2 SFDVKD.